In this sample, the clone carrying this TCR beta chain turned up once. The table came from immunoSEQ multiplex PCR; TCRdb's copy has only in-frame clones and leaves some out. This sample has more than 200,000 clones, with about 80% found just once. This CDR3 has 15 residues. This sample is part of a study of blood T cell repertoires in COVID-19. The sample taken for sequencing was peripheral blood. The receptor's source is a man of 80 years or more with acute or convalescent COVID-19. J is TRBJ2-7 and V is TRBV21-1; the table's D call of TRBD1 was not tested on the DNA. TRBV21-1 is a listed pseudogene. For the CDR3, the DNA is TGTGCCAGCAGCAAGGGACAGCTCCGCTCCTACGAGCAGTACTTC. Its translation: CASSKGQLRSYEQYF.